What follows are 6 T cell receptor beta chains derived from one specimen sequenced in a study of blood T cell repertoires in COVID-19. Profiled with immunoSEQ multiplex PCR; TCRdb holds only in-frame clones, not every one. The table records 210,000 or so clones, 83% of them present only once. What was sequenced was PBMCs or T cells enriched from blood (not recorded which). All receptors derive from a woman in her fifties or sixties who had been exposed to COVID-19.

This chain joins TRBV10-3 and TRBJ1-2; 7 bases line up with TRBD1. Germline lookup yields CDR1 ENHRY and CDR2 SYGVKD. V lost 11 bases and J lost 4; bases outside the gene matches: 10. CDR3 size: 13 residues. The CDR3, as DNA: TGTGCCGTCCCCGGACGGGACAGCTATGGCTACACCTTC. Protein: CAVPGRDSYGYTF.

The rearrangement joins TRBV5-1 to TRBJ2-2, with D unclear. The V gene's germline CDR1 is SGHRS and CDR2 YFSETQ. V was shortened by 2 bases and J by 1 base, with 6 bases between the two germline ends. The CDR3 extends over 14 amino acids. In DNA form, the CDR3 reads TGCGCCAGCAGCTTAGAGGTGAACACCGGGGAGCTGTTTTTT. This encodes CASSLEVNTGELFF.

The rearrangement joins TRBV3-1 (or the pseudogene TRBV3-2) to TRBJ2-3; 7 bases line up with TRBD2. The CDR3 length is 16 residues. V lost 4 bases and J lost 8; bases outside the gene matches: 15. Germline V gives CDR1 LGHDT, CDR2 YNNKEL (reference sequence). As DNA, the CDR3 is TGTGCCAGCAGCCCCCTCAATCTTAACTCGGGAGGTACGCAGTATTTT. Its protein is CASSPLNLNSGGTQYF.

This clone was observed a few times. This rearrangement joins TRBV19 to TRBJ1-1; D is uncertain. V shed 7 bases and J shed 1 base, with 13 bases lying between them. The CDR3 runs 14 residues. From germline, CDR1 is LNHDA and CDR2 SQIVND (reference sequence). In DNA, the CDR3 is TGTGCCAGTATGATGGGCCAGACGAACACTGAAGCTTTCTTT. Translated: CASMMGQTNTEAFF.

The CDR3 nucleotides read TGTGCCAGCAGCTTATCAGCGGGGGATTACAATGAGCAGTTCTTC. It codes for CASSLSAGDYNEQFF. This chain connects TRBV7-7 to TRBJ2-1, with TRBD2 matching over 8 bases. V shed 2 bases, J shed 4 bases, and the junction held 4 bases outside the gene matches. This CDR3 comprises 15 residues. The germline CDR1 and CDR2 sequences are SSHAT and FNYEAQ (reference sequence). Filled out from reference TRBV7-7 and TRBJ2-1, the complete variable domain reads GAGVSQSPRYKVTKRGQDVTLRCDPISSHATLYWYQQALGQGPEFLTYFNYEAQPDKSGLPSDRFSAERPEGSISTLTIQRTEQRDSAMYRCASSLSAGDYNEQFFGPGTRLTVL.

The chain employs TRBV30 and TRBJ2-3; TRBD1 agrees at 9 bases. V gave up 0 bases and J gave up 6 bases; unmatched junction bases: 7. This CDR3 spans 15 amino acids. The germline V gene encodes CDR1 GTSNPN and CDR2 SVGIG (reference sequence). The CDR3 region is CAWSVRDRGFDTQYF. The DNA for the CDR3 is TGTGCCTGGAGTGTACGAGACAGGGGGTTTGATACGCAGTATTTT.